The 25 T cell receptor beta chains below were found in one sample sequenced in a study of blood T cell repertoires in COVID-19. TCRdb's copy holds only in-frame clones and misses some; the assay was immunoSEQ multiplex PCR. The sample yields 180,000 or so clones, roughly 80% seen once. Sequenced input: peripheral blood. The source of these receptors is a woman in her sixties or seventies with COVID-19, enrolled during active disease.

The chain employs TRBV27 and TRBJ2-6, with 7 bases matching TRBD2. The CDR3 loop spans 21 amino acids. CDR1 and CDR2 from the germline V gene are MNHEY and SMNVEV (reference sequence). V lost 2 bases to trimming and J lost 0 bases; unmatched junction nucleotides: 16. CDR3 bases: TGTGCCAGCAGTTTACGTCCCGGGGGAGGGCACAGAAGCTCTGGGGCCAACGTCCTGACTTTC. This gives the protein CASSLRPGGGHRSSGANVLTF.

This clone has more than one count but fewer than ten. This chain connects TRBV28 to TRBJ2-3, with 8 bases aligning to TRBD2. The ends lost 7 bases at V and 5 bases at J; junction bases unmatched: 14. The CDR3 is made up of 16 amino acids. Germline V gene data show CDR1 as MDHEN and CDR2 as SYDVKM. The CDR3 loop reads CASTSYPAGELDTQYF. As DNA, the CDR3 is TGTGCCAGCACCTCCTACCCAGCGGGAGAGTTAGATACGCAGTATTTT. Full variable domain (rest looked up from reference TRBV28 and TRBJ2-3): DVKVTQSSRYLVKRTGEKVFLECVQDMDHENMFWYRQDPGLGLRLIYFSYDVKMKEKGDIPEGYSVSREKKERFSLILESASTNQTSMYLCASTSYPAGELDTQYFGPGTRLTVL.

The CDR3 nucleotides read TGTGCCAGCAGCGTAGGGTCAGGGTCGGGAAACACCATATATTTT. Its translation: CASSVGSGSGNTIYF. J is TRBJ1-3 and V is TRBV9; a possible D gene is TRBD1 (5 bases). CDR1 is SGDLS, CDR2 YYNGEE, per germline. Trimming removed 0 bases from V and 4 bases from J, with 11 bases in between. The CDR3 has 15 amino acids.

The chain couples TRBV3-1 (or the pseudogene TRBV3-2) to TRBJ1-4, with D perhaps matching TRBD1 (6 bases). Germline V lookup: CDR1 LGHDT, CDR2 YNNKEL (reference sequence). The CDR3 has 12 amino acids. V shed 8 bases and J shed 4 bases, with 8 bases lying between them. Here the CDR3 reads CASGQSNEKLFF. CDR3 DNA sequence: TGTGCCAGCGGACAGAGTAATGAAAAACTGTTTTTT.

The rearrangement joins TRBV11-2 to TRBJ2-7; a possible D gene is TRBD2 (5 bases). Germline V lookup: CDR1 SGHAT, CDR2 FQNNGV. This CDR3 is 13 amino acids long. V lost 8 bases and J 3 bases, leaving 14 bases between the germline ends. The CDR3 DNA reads TGTGCCAGCTCCGAAGCGGCCCGCTACGAGCAGTACTTC. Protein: CASSEAARYEQYF.

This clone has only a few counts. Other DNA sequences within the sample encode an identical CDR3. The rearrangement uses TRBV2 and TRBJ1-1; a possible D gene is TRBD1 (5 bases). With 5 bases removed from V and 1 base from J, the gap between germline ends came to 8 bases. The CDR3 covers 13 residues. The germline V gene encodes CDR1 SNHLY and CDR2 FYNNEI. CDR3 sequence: CASSRQGNTEAFF. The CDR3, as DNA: TGTGCCAGCAGTAGGCAGGGGAACACTGAAGCTTTCTTT.

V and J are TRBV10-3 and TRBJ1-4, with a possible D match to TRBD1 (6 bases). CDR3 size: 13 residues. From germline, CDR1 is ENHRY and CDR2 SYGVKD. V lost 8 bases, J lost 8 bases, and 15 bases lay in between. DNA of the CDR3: TGTGCCATCGGGGGCCAACGGGGCGAAAAACTGTTTTTT. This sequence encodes CAIGGQRGEKLFF.

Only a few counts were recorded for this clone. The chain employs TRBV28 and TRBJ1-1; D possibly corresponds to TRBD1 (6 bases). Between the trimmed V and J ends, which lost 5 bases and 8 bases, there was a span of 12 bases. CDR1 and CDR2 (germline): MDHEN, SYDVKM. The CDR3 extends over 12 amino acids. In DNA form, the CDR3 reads TGTGCCAGCAGTCTGACAGGCAACGAAGCTTTCTTT. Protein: CASSLTGNEAFF.

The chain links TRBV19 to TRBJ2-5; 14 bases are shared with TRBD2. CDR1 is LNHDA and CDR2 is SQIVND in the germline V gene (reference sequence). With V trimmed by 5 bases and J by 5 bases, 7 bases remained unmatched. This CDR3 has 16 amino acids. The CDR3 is CASSLGLAGGPETQYF. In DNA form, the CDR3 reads TGTGCCAGTAGTCTTGGACTAGCGGGGGGTCCGGAGACCCAGTACTTC.

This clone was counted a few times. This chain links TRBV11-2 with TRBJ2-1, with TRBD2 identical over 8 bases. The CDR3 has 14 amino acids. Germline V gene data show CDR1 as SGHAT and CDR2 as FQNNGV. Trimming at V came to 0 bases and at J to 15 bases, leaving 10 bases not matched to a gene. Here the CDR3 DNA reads TGTGCCAGCAGCTTAGAACGTACTAGCGGACGTCGGTTCTTC. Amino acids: CASSLERTSGRRFF.

CDR3 nucleotides: TGTGCCAGCAGTTTGGGGGGGATGAACACTGAAGCTTTCTTT. This translates into CASSLGGMNTEAFF. The J gene is TRBJ1-1, the V gene TRBV27; the D gene is possibly TRBD1 (5 bases). V was shortened by 3 bases and J by 0 bases, with 8 bases between the two germline ends. Looked up from germline, CDR1 is MNHEY and CDR2 is SMNVEV (reference sequence). This CDR3 is 14 amino acids long.

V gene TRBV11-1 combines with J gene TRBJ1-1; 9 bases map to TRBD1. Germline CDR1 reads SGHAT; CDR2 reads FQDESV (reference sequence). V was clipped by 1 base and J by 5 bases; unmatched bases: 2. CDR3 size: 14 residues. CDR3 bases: TGTGCCAGCAGCTTAGACAGGGGGCGTACTGAAGCTTTCTTT. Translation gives CASSLDRGRTEAFF.

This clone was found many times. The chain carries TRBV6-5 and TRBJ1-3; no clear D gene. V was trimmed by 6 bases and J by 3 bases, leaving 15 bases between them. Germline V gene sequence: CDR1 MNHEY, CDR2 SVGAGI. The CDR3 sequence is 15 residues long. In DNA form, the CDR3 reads TGTGCCAGCAGCCCCACACCGAGGAGTGGAAACACCATATATTTT. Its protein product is CASSPTPRSGNTIYF.

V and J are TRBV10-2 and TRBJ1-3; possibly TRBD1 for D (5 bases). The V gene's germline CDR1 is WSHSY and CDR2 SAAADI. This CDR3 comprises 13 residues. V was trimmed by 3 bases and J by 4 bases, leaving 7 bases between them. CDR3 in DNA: TGCGCCAGCAGTGAAAACAGGGGAAACACCATATATTTT. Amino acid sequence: CASSENRGNTIYF.

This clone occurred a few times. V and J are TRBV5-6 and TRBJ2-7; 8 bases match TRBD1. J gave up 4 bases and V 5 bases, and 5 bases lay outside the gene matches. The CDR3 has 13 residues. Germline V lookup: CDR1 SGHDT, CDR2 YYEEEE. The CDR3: CASRLTGVYEQYV. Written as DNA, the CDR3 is TGTGCCAGCAGACTGACAGGGGTGTACGAGCAGTACGTC.

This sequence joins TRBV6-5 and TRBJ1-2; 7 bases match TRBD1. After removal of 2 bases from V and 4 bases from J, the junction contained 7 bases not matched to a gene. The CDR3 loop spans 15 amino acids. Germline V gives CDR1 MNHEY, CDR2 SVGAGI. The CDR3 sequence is CASSYGDSRTYGYTF. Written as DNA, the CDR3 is TGTGCCAGCAGTTACGGGGACAGCCGTACCTATGGCTACACCTTC.

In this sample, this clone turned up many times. CDR3 DNA: TGTGCCAGTAGTTCCGGACTAGCGGGGACCGGGGAGCTGTTTTTT. It encodes CASSSGLAGTGELFF. This chain links TRBV19 with TRBJ2-2; 12 bases agree with TRBD2. Germline assignment: CDR1 LNHDA and CDR2 SQIVND (reference sequence). V lost 5 bases, J lost 5 bases, and 3 bases stayed unmatched. CDR3 size: 15 residues.

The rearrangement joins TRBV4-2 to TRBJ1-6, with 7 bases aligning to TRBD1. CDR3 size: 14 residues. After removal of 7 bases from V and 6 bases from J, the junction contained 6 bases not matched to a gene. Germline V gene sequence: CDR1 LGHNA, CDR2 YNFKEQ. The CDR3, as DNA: TGTGCCAGCAACACGGGACAGCCTAATTCACCCCTCCACTTT. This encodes CASNTGQPNSPLHF.

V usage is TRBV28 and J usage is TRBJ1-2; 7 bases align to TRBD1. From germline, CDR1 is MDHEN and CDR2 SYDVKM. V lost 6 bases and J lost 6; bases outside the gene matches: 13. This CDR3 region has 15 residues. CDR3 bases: TGTGCCAGCAGATTCTCCGGGACAGCCATACATGGCTACACCTTC. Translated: CASRFSGTAIHGYTF.

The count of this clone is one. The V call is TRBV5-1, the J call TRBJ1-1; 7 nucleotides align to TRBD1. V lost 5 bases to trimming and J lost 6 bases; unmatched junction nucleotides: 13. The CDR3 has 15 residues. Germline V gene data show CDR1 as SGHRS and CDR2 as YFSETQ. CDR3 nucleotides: TGCGCCAGCAGTTTTTCCAACAGGGGTGGGTCTGAAGCTTTCTTT. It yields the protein CASSFSNRGGSEAFF.

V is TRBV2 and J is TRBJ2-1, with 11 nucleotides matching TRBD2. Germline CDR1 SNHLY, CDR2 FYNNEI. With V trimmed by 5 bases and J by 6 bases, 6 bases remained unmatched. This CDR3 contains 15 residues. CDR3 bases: TGTGCCAGCAGTTGGACTAGCGGGCGCAGCAATGAGCAGTTCTTC. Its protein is CASSWTSGRSNEQFF.

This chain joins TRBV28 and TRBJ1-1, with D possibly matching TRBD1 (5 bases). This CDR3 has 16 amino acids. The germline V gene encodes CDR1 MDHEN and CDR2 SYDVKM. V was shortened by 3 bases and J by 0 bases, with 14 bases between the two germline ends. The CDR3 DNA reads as TGTGCCAGCAGTTTTCAGGGAATGAACATGAACACTGAAGCTTTCTTT. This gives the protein CASSFQGMNMNTEAFF.

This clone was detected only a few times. CDR3 region: CASSSTDTQYF. The CDR3 DNA sequence: TGTGCCAGCAGCTCTACAGATACGCAGTATTTT. The rearrangement joins TRBV7-2 to TRBJ2-3; unclear D gene. The V and J ends lost 4 bases and 3 bases respectively, with 2 bases between them. This CDR3 spans 11 amino acids. In germline, CDR1 is SGHTA, CDR2 FQGNSA. Supplemented by reference TRBV7-2 and TRBJ2-3, the full variable domain reads GAGVSQSPSNKVTEKGKDVELRCDPISGHTALYWYRQSLGQGLEFLIYFQGNSAPDKSGLPSDRFSAERTGGSVSTLTIQRTQQEDSAVYLCASSSTDTQYFGPGTRLTVL.

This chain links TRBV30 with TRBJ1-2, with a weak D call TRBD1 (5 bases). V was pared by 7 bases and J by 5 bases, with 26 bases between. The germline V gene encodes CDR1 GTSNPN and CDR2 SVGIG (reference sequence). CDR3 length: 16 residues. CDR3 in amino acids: CASTPGQQRGSYGYTF. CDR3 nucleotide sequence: TGTGCCTCCACTCCGGGGCAACAACGGGGGTCATATGGCTACACCTTC.

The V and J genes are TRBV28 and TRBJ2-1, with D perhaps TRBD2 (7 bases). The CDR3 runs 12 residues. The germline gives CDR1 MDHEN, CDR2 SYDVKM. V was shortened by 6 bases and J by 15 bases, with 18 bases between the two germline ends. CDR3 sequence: CASRKGGAEGFF. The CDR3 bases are TGTGCCAGCAGAAAAGGGGGGGCAGAAGGGTTCTTC.